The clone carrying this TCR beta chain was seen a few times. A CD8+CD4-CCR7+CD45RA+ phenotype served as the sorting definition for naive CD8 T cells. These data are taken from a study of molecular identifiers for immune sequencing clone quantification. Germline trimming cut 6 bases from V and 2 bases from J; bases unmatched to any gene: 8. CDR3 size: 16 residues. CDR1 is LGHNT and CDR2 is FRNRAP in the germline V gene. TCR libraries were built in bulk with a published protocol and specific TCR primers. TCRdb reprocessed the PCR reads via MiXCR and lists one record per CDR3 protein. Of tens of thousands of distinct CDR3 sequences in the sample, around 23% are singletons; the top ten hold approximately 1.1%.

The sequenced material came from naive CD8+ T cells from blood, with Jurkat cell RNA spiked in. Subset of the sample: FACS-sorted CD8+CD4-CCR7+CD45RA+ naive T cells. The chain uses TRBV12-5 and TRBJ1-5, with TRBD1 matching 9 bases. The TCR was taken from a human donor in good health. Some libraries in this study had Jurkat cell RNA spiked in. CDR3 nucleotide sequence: TGTGCTAGTGGGCTGACAGGGGGACAAGGCAATCAGCCCCAGCATTTT. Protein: CASGLTGGQGNQPQHF.